This TCR beta chain derives from a study of cytomegalovirus exposure and HLA in healthy donors. With regard to this clone: Its target is not known.

Study-wide points: Researchers reported that a few CMV-associated chains were confirmed in vitro as CMV antigen-specific. The investigators catalogued 164 TCR beta chains as cytomegalovirus-associated. The study had only CMV serostatus as immune exposure information. Researchers reported from a later analysis that most CMV-associated TCR beta chains appeared HLA-restricted.

The PCR used 60 Vbeta and 13 Jbeta primers. Data came from immunoSEQ multiplex PCR; TCRdb stores just in-frame clones and leaves some out. Counted here are more than 70,000 clones, about three quarters occurring once; the ten biggest clones make up 2% to 2.5%. This receptor was obtained from a boy aged 10-17 years in good health and CMV-seronegative. Sequencing input: PBMCs.

CDR3 sequence: CASSQEDGGYYGYTF. Here the CDR3 DNA reads TGCGCCAGCAGCCAAGAAGACGGGGGGTACTATGGCTACACCTTC. The chain links TRBV4-1 to TRBJ1-2, with a possible D match to TRBD1 (5 bases). CDR1 and CDR2 from the germline V gene are MGHRA and YSYEKL. V was pared by 0 bases and J by 3 bases, with 11 bases between. CDR3 length: 15 residues.